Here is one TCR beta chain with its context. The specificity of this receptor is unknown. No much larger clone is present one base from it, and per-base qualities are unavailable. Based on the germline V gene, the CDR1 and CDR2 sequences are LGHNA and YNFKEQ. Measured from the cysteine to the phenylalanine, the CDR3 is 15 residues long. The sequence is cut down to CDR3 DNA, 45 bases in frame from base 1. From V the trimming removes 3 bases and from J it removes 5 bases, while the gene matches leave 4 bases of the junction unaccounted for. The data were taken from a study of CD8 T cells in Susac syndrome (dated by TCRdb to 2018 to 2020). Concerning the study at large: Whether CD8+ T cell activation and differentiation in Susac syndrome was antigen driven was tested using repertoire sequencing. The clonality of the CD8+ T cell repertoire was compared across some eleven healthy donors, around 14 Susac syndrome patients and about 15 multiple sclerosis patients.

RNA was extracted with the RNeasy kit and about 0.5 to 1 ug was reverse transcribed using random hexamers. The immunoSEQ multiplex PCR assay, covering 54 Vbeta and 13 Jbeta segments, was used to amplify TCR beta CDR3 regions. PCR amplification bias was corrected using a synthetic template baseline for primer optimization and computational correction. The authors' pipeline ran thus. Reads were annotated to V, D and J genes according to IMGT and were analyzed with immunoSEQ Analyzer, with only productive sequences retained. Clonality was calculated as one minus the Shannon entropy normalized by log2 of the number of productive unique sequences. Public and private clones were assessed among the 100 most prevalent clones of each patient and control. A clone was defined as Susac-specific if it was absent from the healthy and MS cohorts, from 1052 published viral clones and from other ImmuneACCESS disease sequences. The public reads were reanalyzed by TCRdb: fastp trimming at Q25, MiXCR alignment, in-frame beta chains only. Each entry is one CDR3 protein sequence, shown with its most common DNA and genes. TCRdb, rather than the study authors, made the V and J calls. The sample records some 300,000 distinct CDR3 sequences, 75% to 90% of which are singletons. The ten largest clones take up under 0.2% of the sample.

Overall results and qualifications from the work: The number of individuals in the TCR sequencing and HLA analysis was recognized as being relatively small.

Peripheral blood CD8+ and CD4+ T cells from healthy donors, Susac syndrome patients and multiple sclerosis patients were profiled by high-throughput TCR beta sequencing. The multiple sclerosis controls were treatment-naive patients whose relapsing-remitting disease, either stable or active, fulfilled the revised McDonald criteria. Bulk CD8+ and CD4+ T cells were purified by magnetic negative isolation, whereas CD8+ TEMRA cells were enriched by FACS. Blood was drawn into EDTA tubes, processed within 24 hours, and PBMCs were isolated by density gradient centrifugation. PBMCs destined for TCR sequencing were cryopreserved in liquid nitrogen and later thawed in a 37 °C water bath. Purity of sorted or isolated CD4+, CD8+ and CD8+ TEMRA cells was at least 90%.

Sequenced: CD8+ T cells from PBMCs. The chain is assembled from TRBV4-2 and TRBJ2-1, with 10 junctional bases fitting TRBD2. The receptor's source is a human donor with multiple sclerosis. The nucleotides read TGTGCCAGCAGCCAGACGACTAGCGGGCACAATGAGCAGTTCTTC. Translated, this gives CASSQTTSGHNEQFF.